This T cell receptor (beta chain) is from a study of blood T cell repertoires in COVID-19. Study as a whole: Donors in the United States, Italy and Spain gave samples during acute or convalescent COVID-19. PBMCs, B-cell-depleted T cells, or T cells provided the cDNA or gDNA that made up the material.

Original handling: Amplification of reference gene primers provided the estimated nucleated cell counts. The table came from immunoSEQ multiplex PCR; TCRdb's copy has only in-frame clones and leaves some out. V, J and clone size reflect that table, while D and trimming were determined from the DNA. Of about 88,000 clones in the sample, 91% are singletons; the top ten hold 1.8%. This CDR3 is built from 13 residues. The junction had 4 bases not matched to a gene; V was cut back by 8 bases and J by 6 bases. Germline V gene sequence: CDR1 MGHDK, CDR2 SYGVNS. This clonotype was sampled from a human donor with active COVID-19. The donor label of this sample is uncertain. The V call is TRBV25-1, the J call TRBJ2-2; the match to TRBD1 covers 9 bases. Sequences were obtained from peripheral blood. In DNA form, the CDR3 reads TGTGCCAGCCGGACAGGGGAGGCCGGGGAGCTGTTTTTT. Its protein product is CASRTGEAGELFF.